The rows below give T cell receptor beta chains drawn from one sample of a study of lymphopenia after photon versus proton radiotherapy. Sequencing was performed with immunoSEQ multiplex PCR; in TCRdb, only in-frame clones are kept and a portion is missing. The table lists around 160,000 clones, 80% to 90% of them singletons. Sample: peripheral blood, taken from a patient treated with photon-based radiotherapy. These receptors originate from a man aged 50 or older with gastric cancer. Each CDR3 is given with its conserved first and last residue. The D gene is left open where the match is weak. Clone size is given for some rows only: seen once, a few or many times, or a class if the clone is expanded.

v_gene	d_gene	abundance	j_gene	CDR3nt	CDR3aa
TRBV5-1	.	many	TRBJ1-5	TGCGCCAGCAGCTTGGATGGCCGGGAGAATCAGCCCCAGCATTTT	CASSLDGRENQPQHF
TRBV15	TRBD1	.	TRBJ1-5	TGTGCCACCAGCAGAGATAGCACAGGGGGCAGGAATCAGCCCCAGCATTTT	CATSRDSTGGRNQPQHF
TRBV2	.	.	TRBJ1-1	TGTGCCAGCAGTAATACAGACATGAACACTGAAGCTTTCTTT	CASSNTDMNTEAFF
TRBV4-1	.	.	TRBJ2-3	TGCGCCAGCAGCCAACCGGGGGCAGCAGATACGCAGTATTTT	CASSQPGAADTQYF
TRBV25-1	.	once	TRBJ1-1	TGTGCCAGCAGTGAAGAAGGGCGCGGCGGCACTGAAGCTTTCTTT	CASSEEGRGGTEAFF
TRBV28	TRBD1	.	TRBJ1-2	TGTGCCAGCAGTTTACGGACAGGGGCGGATGGCTACACCTTC	CASSLRTGADGYTF
TRBV5-4	.	.	TRBJ1-2	TGTGCCAGCAGCTTGGGGGCGGGGCAAACCAACTATGGCTACACCTTC	CASSLGAGQTNYGYTF
TRBV30	TRBD2	.	TRBJ2-3	TGTGCCTGGGGCCTTAAGCGGGAGGGATCAGATACGCAGTATTTT	CAWGLKREGSDTQYF
TRBV7-2	.	.	TRBJ1-5	TGTGCCAGCAGAGAGGATAGCAATCAGCCCCAGCATTTT	CASREDSNQPQHF
TRBV6-1	TRBD1	once	TRBJ1-5	TGTGCCAGCAGTGGTGGGACAGGGCGGGCTCAGCCCCAGCATTTT	CASSGGTGRAQPQHF
TRBV27	.	few	TRBJ2-7	TGTGCCAGCAGTTTAGACAGATACAATTACGAGCAGTACTTC	CASSLDRYNYEQYF
TRBV30	TRBD1	.	TRBJ1-3	TGTGCCTGGAGCCTTACCGGGACAGGGGGGAAAAGACGATATTTT	CAWSLTGTGGKRRYF
TRBV5-1	.	.	TRBJ2-2	TGCGCCAGCAGCTTGGGTGGTTCGAACACCGGGGAGCTGTTTTTT	CASSLGGSNTGELFF
TRBV29-1	.	.	TRBJ1-2	TGCAGCGTCTATTCTCGAGGCTACACCTTC	CSVYSRGYTF
TRBV18	TRBD2	.	TRBJ2-7	TGTGCCAGCTCACATCCCGGGACTAGCGGATACGAGCAGTACTTC	CASSHPGTSGYEQYF
TRBV2	.	.	TRBJ1-4	TGTGCCAGCAGTGAGCTTGGCCTCCCAAATGAAAAACTGTTTTTT	CASSELGLPNEKLFF
TRBV6-6	TRBD1	.	TRBJ1-1	TGTGCCAGCAGTCAGCTTGGACAGGGTGGAACTGAAGCTTTCTTT	CASSQLGQGGTEAFF
TRBV5-6	.	.	TRBJ2-7	TGTGCCAGCAGCTTTGGGTTTCTTGGGTACGAGCAGTACTTC	CASSFGFLGYEQYF
TRBV18	.	.	TRBJ2-7	TGTGCCAGCTCACCCCCAAGCAAAGGGTCCTACGAGCAGTACTTC	CASSPPSKGSYEQYF
TRBV2	TRBD2	.	TRBJ2-3	TGTGCCAGCAGCGGCTGGGAGGGCCTCACAGATACGCAGTATTTT	CASSGWEGLTDTQYF
TRBV7-2	.	.	TRBJ2-7	TGTGCCAGCAGGCATAGGGGCGGCTACGAGCAGTACTTC	CASRHRGGYEQYF
TRBV5-1	TRBD2	.	TRBJ2-7	TGCGCCAGCAGCCCCGGGACTAGCGGTTACGAGCAGTACTTC	CASSPGTSGYEQYF
TRBV11-2	.	.	TRBJ1-3	TGTGCCAGCAGCTTAGGTATCCCAGCTGCTGGAAACACCATATATTTT	CASSLGIPAAGNTIYF
TRBV4-3	.	.	TRBJ1-2	TGCGCCAGCAGCCAAGATGTGGCCAGCCGCTATGGCTACACCTTC	CASSQDVASRYGYTF
TRBV6-1	.	.	TRBJ1-4	TGTGCCAGCAGTGAAATCAGGGGCTCAACTAATGAAAAACTGTTTTTT	CASSEIRGSTNEKLFF
TRBV9	TRBD2	once	TRBJ2-3	TGTGCCAGCAGCGTAGGCCACGGGGCTAGCGGGGCCACAGATACGCAGTATTTT	CASSVGHGASGATDTQYF
TRBV18	TRBD1	.	TRBJ2-5	TGTGCCAGCTCACCGGGGACAGGGAGCGCTGAGACCCAGTACTTC	CASSPGTGSAETQYF
TRBV7-2	.	.	TRBJ2-5	TGTGCCAGCAGCCGCTCCTACTTCCAAGAGACCCAGTACTTC	CASSRSYFQETQYF
TRBV9	.	.	TRBJ2-1	TGTGCCAGCAGCGTAGAAGGGGGTGAGCAGTTCTTC	CASSVEGGEQFF
TRBV5-4	.	.	TRBJ2-3	TGTGCCAGCAGCGCCGCGACAGACACAGATACGCAGTATTTT	CASSAATDTDTQYF
TRBV7-8	.	.	TRBJ2-6	TGTGCCAGCAGGCCTCAGGGTCGTGGGGCCAACGTCCTGACTTTC	CASRPQGRGANVLTF
TRBV7-6	.	.	TRBJ2-3	TGTGCCAGCAGCCCGGGACGGCTAAAAGATACGCAGTATTTT	CASSPGRLKDTQYF
TRBV7-9	.	.	TRBJ1-4	TGTGCCAGCAGCACCGAAGGAGGAGAAAAACTGTTTTTT	CASSTEGGEKLFF
TRBV7-2	TRBD2	.	TRBJ2-5	TGTGCCAGCAGCTCTACTAGCGGGAGCCTGCAAGAGACCCAGTACTTC	CASSSTSGSLQETQYF
TRBV7-8	.	.	TRBJ2-2	TGTGCCAGCAGCCTCCTTCGGGGCACCGGGGAGCTGTTTTTT	CASSLLRGTGELFF
TRBV7-2	.	.	TRBJ2-4	TGTGCCAGCAGCTTTCAGCGGGCTGAAAACATTCAGTACTTC	CASSFQRAENIQYF
TRBV7-2	.	.	TRBJ2-1	TGTGCCAGCAGCTTAGTCCCCCGCGAACATCGGCAGTTCTTC	CASSLVPREHRQFF
TRBV6-5	.	.	TRBJ1-5	TGTGCCAGCAGACCCGGGACAAATAGCAATCAGCCCCAGCATTTT	CASRPGTNSNQPQHF
TRBV15	.	few	TRBJ2-5	TGTGCCACCAGCAAAGGACAAAAGACAGGCGTGGAAGAGACCCAGTACTTC	CATSKGQKTGVEETQYF
TRBV18	.	.	TRBJ2-2	TGTGCCAGCTCACCACTTCAGATCACCGGGGAGCTGTTTTTT	CASSPLQITGELFF
TRBV27	TRBD1	.	TRBJ1-2	TGTGCCAGCAGTTCGCAGGGGGCGCCGGGCTATGGCTACACCTTC	CASSSQGAPGYGYTF
TRBV28	.	.	TRBJ1-3	TGTGCCAGCAAAAAGAGGTTCTCTGGAAACACCATATATTTT	CASKKRFSGNTIYF
TRBV7-9	.	.	TRBJ2-1	TGTGCCAGCAGCTCCAAGGGCGGGCCCGGGGTTTACAATGAGCAGTTCTTC	CASSSKGGPGVYNEQFF
TRBV10-3	.	.	TRBJ2-7	TGTGCCATCAGTGGCGGCTCCTACGAGCAGTACTTC	CAISGGSYEQYF
TRBV7-9	TRBD2	.	TRBJ2-1	TGTGCCAGCAGCCCATCGGGAGGCGGGAATGAGCAGTTCTTC	CASSPSGGGNEQFF
TRBV5-6	.	.	TRBJ2-7	TGTGCCAGCAGCTCTTCTCAACGGGAGCAGTACTTC	CASSSSQREQYF
TRBV19	TRBD1	.	TRBJ2-7	TGTGCCAGTAGTATGGTACAGGGGTACGAGCAGTACTTC	CASSMVQGYEQYF
TRBV5-4	.	.	TRBJ2-3	TGTGCCAGCAGCTTAGAGACTCACACAGATACGCAGTATTTT	CASSLETHTDTQYF
TRBV11-2	TRBD1	.	TRBJ2-7	TGTGCCAGCAGCTTCGGACAGGTGGCCTCCTACGAGCAGTACTTC	CASSFGQVASYEQYF
TRBV27	.	.	TRBJ1-2	TGTGCCAGCAGTTTATGGGGGTCTAGCTATGGCTACACCTTC	CASSLWGSSYGYTF
TRBV15	.	many	TRBJ1-5	TGTGCCACCAGCAGAGATTATAGCAATCAGCCCCAGCATTTT	CATSRDYSNQPQHF
TRBV4-1	TRBD1	.	TRBJ2-3	TGCGCCAGCAGCCCGAGCAACAGGGGTAGGGGCACAGATACGCAGTATTTT	CASSPSNRGRGTDTQYF